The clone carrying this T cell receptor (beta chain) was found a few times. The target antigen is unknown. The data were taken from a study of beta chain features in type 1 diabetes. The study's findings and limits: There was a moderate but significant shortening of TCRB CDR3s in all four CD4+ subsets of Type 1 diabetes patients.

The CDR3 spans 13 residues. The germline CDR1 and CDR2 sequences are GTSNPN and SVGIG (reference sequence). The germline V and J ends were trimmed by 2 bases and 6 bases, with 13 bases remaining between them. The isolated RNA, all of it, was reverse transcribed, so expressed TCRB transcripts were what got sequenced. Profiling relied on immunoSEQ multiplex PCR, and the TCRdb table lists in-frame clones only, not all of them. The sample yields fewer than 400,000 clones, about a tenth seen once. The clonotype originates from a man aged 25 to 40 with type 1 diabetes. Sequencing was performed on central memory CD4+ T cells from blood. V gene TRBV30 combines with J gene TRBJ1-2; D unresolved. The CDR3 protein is CAWSIHGSDGYTF. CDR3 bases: TGTGCCTGGAGTATACACGGATCGGATGGCTACACCTTC.